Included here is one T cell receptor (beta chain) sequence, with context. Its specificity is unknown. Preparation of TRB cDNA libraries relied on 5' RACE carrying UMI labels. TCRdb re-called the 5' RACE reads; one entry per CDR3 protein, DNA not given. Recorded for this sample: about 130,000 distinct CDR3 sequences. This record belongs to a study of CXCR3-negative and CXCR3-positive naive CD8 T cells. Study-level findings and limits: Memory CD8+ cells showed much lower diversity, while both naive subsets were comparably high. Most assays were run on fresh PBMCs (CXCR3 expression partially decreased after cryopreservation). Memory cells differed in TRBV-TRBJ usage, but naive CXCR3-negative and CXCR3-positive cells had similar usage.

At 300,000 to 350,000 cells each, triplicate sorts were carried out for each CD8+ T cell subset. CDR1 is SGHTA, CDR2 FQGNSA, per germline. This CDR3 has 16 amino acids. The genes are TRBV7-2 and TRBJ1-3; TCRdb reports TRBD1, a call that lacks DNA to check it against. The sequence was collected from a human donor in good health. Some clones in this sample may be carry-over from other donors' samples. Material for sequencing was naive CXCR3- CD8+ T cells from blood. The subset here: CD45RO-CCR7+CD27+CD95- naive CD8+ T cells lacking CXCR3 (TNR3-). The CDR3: CASSLNVGASGNTIYF. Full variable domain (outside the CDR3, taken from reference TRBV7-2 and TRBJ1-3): GAGVSQSPSNKVTEKGKDVELRCDPISGHTALYWYRQSLGQGLEFLIYFQGNSAPDKSGLPSDRFSAERTGGSVSTLTIQRTQQEDSAVYLCASSLNVGASGNTIYFGEGSWLTVV.